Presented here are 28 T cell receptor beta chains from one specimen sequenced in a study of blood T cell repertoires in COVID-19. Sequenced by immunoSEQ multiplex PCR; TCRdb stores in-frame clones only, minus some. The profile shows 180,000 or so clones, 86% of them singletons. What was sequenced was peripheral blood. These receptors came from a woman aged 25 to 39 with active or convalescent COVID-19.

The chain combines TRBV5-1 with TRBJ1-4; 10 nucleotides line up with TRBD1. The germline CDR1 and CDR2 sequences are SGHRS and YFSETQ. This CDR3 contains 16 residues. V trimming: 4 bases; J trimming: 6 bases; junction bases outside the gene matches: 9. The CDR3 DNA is TGCGCCAGCAGCGCAATCTGGACAGGGGGTGATGAAAAACTGTTTTTT. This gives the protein CASSAIWTGGDEKLFF. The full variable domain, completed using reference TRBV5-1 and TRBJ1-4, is KAGVTQTPRYLIKTRGQQVTLSCSPISGHRSVSWYQQTPGQGLQFLFEYFSETQRNKGNFPGRFSGRQFSNSRSEMNVSTLELGDSALYLCASSAIWTGGDEKLFFGSGTQLSVL.

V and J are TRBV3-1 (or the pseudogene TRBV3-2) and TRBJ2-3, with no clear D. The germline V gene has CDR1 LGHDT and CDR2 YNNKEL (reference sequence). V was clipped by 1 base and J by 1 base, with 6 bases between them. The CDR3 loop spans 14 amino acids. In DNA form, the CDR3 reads TGTGCCAGCAGCCAAGTAATTCGCACAGATACGCAGTATTTT. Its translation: CASSQVIRTDTQYF.

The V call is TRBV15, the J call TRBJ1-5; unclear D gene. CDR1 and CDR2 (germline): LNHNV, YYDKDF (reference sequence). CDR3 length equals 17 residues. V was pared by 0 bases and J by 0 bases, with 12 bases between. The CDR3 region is CATSRDGVWDSNQPQHF. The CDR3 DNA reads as TGTGCCACCAGCAGAGACGGGGTTTGGGATAGCAATCAGCCCCAGCATTTT.

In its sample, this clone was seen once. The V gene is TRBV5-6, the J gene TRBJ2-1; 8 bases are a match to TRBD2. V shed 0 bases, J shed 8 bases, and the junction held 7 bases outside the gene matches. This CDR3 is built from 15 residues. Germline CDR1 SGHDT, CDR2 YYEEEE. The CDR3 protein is CASSLGLAGLYEQFF. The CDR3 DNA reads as TGTGCCAGCAGCTTGGGGCTAGCGGGCTTGTATGAGCAGTTCTTC.

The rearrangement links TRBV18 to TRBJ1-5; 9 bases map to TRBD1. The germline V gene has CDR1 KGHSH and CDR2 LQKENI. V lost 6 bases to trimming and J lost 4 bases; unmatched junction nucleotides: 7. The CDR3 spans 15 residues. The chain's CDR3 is CASSSGTGINQPQHF. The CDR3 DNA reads TGTGCCAGCTCGTCCGGGACAGGGATTAATCAGCCCCAGCATTTT.

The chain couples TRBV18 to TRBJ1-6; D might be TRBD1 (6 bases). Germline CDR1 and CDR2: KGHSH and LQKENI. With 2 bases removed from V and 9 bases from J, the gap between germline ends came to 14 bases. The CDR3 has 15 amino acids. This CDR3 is CASSPTTGSRSPLHF. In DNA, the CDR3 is TGTGCCAGCTCACCAACGACAGGAAGTCGTTCACCCCTCCACTTT.

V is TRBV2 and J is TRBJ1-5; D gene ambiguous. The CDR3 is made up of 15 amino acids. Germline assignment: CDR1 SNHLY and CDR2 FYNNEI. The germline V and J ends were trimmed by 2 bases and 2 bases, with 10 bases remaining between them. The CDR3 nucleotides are TGTGCCAGCAGTGAACCGACCGGGGGCAATCAGCCCCAGCATTTT. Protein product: CASSEPTGGNQPQHF. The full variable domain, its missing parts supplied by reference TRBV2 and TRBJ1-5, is EPEVTQTPSHQVTQMGQEVILRCVPISNHLYFYWYRQILGQKVEFLVSFYNNEISEKSEIFDDQFSVERPDGSNFTLKIRSTKLEDSAMYFCASSEPTGGNQPQHFGDGTRLSIL.

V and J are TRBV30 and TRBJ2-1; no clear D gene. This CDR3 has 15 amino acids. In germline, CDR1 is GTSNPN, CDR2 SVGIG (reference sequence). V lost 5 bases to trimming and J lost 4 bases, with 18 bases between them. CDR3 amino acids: CAWAPYTSDYNEQFF. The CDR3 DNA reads TGTGCCTGGGCGCCGTATACTTCTGATTACAATGAGCAGTTCTTC.

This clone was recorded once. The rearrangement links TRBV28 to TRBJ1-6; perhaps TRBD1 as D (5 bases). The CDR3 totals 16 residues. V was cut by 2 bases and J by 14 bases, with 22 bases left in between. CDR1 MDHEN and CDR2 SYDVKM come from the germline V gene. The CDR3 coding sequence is TGTGCCAGCAGTTTAACTGCGGGGCCTCAGGTCGTGGCCCTCCACTTT. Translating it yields CASSLTAGPQVVALHF. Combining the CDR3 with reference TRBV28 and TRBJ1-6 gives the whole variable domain DVKVTQSSRYLVKRTGEKVFLECVQDMDHENMFWYRQDPGLGLRLIYFSYDVKMKEKGDIPEGYSVSREKKERFSLILESASTNQTSMYLCASSLTAGPQVVALHFGNGTRLTVT.

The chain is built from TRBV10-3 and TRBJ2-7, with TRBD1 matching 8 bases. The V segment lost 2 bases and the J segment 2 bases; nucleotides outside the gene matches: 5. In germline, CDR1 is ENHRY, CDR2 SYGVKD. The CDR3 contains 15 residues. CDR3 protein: CAISERGQGPYEQYF. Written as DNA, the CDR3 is TGTGCCATCAGTGAGCGCGGACAGGGTCCCTACGAGCAGTACTTC.

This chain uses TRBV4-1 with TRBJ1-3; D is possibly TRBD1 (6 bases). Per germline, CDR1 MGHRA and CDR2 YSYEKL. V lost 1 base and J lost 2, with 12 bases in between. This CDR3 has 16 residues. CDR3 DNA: TGCGCCAGCAGCCAAGCCACAGGGCTTACTGGAAACACCATATATTTT. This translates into CASSQATGLTGNTIYF.

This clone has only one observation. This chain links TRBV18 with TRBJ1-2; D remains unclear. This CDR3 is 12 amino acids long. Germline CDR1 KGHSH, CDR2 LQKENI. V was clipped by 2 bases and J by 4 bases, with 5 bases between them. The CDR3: CASSPNGYGYTF. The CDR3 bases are TGTGCCAGCTCACCAAACGGCTATGGCTACACCTTC.

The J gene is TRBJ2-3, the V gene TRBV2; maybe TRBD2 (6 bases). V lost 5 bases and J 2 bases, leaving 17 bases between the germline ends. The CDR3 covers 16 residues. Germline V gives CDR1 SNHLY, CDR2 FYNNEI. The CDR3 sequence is CASSQTTSPLTDTQYF. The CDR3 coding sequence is TGTGCCAGCAGTCAAACGACTAGTCCTCTCACAGATACGCAGTATTTT.

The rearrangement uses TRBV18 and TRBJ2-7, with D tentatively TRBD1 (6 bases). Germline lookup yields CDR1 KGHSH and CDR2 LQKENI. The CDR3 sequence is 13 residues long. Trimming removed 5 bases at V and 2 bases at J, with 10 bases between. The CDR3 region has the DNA TGTGCCAGCTCATCCGGGACACCCTACGAGCAGTACTTC. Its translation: CASSSGTPYEQYF.

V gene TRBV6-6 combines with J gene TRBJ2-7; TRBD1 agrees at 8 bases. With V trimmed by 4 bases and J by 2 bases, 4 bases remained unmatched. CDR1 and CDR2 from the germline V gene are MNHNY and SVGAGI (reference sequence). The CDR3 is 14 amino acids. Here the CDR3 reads CASSLGQGPYEQYF. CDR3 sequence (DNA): TGTGCCAGCAGTTTAGGACAGGGACCCTACGAGCAGTACTTC.

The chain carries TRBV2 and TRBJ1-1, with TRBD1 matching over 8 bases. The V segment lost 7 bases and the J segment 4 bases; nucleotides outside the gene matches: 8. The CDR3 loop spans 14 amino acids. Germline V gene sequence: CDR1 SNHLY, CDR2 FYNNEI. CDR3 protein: CASTITGGSTEAFF. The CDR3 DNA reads TGTGCCAGCACTATTACAGGGGGGAGCACTGAAGCTTTCTTT.

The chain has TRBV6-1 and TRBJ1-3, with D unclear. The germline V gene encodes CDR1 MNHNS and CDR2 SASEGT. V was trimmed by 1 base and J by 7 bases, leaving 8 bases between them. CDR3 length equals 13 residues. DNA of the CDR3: TGTGCCAGCAGTGAAGGTGGAGGTAACACCATATATTTT. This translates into CASSEGGGNTIYF.

The CDR3 DNA reads TGTGCCAGCAGCTTAGGGACAGGGTTTTACCAGCCCCAGCATTTT. It encodes CASSLGTGFYQPQHF. The V call is TRBV7-9, the J call TRBJ1-5; 8 nucleotides align to TRBD1. Germline trimming cut 1 base from V and 7 bases from J; bases unmatched to any gene: 6. The germline V gene encodes CDR1 SEHNR and CDR2 FQNEAQ (reference sequence). The CDR3 contains 15 residues.

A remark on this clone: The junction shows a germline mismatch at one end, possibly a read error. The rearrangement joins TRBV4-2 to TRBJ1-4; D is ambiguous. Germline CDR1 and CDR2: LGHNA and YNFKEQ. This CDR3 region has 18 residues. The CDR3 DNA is TGTGCCAGCAACCAAGAGGGCCAAACATTCAAGATTAATGAAAAACTGTTTTTT. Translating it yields CASNQEGQTFKINEKLFF.

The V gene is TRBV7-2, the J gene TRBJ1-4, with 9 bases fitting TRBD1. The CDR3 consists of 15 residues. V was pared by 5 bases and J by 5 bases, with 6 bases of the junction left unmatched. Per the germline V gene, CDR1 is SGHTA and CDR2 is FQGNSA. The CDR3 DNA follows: TGTGCCAGCAGCCAGGACAGGGGTTTAAATGAAAAACTGTTTTTT. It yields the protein CASSQDRGLNEKLFF.

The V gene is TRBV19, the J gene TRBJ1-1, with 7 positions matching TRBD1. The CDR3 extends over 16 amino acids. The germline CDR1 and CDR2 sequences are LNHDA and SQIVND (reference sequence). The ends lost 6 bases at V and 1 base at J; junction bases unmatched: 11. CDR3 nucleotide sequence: TGTGCCAGTAGACACAGACAGGGAACCAGGAACACTGAAGCTTTCTTT. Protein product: CASRHRQGTRNTEAFF.

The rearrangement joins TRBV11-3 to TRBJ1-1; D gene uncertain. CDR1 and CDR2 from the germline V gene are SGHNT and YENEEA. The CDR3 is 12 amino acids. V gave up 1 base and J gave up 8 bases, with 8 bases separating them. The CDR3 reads CASSLGLVEAFF. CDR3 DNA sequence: TGTGCCAGCAGCTTAGGCCTAGTGGAAGCTTTCTTT.

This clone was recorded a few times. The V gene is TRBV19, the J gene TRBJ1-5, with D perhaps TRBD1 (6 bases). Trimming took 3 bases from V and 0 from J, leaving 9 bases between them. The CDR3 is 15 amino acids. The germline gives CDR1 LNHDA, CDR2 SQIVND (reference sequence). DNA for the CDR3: TGTGCCAGTAGTATTACAGGGTTTAGCAATCAGCCCCAGCATTTT. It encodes CASSITGFSNQPQHF.

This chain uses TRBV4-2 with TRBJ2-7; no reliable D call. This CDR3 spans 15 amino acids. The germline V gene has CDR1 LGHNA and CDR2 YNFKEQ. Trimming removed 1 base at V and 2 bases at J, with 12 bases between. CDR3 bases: TGTGCCAGCAGCCAAGGGGCAGGTGGCCCCTACGAGCAGTACTTC. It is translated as CASSQGAGGPYEQYF.

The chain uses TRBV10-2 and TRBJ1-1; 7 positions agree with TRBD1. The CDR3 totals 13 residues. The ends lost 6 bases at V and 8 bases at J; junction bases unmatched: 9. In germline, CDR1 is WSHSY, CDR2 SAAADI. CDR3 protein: CASRAPPGQEAFF. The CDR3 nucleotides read TGCGCCAGCAGGGCTCCCCCGGGACAGGAAGCTTTCTTT.

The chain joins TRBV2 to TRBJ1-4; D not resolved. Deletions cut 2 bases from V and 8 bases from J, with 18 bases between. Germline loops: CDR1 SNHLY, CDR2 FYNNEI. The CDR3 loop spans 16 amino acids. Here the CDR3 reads CASSEPGGLDGEKLFF. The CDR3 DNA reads TGTGCCAGCAGTGAACCCGGAGGCCTAGATGGGGAAAAACTGTTTTTT.

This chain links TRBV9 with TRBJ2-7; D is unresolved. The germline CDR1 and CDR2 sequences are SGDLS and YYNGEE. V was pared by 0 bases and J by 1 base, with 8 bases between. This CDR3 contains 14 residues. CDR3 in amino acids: CASSVEPVSYEQYF. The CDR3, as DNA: TGTGCCAGCAGCGTAGAGCCCGTTTCCTACGAGCAGTACTTC.

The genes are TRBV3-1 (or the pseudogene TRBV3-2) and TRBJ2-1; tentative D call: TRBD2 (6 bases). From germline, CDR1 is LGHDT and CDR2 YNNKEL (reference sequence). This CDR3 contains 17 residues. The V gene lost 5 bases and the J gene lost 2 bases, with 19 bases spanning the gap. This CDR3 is CASSSRDASSAYNEQFF. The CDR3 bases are TGTGCCAGCAGCTCAAGGGATGCATCTAGCGCCTACAATGAGCAGTTCTTC.